The clone carrying this T cell receptor (beta chain) has at least ten counts. The antigen remains unidentified. These data come from a study of breast tumors, draining lymph nodes, adjacent tissues. Findings and limits, study-wide: Tumor TCR diversity was below lymph nodes but above nontumor tissue. Compared with basal-like, luminal-like tumors shared significantly more repertoire with nontumor tissue.

TCRdb passed the multiplex PCR reads through MiXCR, listing each CDR3 protein once. The sample lists roughly 260,000 distinct CDR3 sequences; around 31% were seen once. Germline CDR1 reads DFQATT; CDR2 reads SNEGSKA (reference sequence). CDR3 length: 13 amino acids. Trimming stripped 3 bases from V and 1 base from J, with 8 bases between. Breast cancer patients provided tissue from their axillary draining lymph nodes. Source material: axillary lymph node tissue. This sequence originates from a female donor with breast cancer. Some clones in this sample may be carry-over from other donors' samples. This chain joins TRBV20-1 and TRBJ2-3; possibly TRBD1 or TRBD2 for D (6 bases each). The CDR3 region has the DNA TGCAGTGCTAGGAGGGGGGGCACAGATACGCAGTATTTT. Its protein product is CSARRGGTDTQYF.